In this sample, the clone carrying this T cell receptor (beta chain) turned up once. Antigen specificity is unknown. CDR1 is SGHNT, CDR2 YENEEA, per germline. CDR3 length: 15 residues. Trimming took 4 bases from V and 3 from J, leaving 13 bases between them. The data originate from a study of cytomegalovirus exposure and HLA in healthy donors. The study ran its PCR with 60 Vbeta and 13 Jbeta primers. Data came from immunoSEQ multiplex PCR; TCRdb stores just in-frame clones and leaves some out. This sample yields under 200,000 clones, of which roughly 87% are seen a single time; roughly 1.6% belongs to the top ten. Findings and limits, study-wide: Diagnosis of cytomegalovirus status made by the classifier reportedly showed high specificity and sensitivity.

The sequencing sample was made of PBMCs. The receptor was isolated from a girl aged 10-17 years in good health and CMV-seropositive. This sequence joins TRBV11-3 and TRBJ2-1, with a tentative D call TRBD1 (5 bases). Here the CDR3 DNA reads TGTGCCAGCAGCTCAGCGACAGTTTTCTACAATGAGCAGTTCTTC. Translating gives CASSSATVFYNEQFF.